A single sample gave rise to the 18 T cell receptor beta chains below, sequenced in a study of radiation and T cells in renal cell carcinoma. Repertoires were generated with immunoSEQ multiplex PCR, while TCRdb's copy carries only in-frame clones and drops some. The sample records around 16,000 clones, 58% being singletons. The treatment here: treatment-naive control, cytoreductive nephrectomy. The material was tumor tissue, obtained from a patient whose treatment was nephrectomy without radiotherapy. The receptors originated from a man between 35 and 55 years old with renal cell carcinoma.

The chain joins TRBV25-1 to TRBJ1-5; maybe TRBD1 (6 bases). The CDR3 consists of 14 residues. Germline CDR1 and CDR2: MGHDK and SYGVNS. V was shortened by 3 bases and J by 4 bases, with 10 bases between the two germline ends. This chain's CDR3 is CASSDGGANQPQHF. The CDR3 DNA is TGTGCCAGCAGTGACGGGGGCGCAAATCAGCCCCAGCATTTT.

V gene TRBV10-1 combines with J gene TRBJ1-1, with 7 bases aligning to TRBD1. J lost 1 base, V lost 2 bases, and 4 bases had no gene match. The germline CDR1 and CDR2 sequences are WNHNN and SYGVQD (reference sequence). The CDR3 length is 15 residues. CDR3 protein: CASSEDPGGNTEAFF. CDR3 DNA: TGCGCCAGCAGTGAGGACCCAGGGGGGAACACTGAAGCTTTCTTT.

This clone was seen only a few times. CDR3 protein: CASQAFRNRSPLHF. The DNA of the CDR3 is TGTGCCAGCCAGGCTTTCCGCAATCGGTCACCCCTCCACTTT. The chain joins TRBV2 to TRBJ1-6; D remains ambiguous. V lost 8 bases to trimming and J lost 10 bases, with 18 bases between them. This CDR3 contains 14 residues. Per germline, CDR1 SNHLY and CDR2 FYNNEI.

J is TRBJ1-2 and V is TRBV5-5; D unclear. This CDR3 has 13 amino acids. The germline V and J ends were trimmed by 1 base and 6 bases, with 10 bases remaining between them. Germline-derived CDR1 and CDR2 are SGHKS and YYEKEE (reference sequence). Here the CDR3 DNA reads TGTGCCAGCAGCTTGCATCCAACGGATGGCTACACCTTC. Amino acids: CASSLHPTDGYTF.

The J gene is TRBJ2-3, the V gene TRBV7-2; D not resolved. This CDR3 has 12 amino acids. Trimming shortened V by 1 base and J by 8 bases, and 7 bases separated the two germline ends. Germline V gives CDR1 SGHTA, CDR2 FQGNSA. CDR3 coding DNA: TGTGCCAGCAGCTTAGACAGAGGTACGCAGTATTTT. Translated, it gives CASSLDRGTQYF.

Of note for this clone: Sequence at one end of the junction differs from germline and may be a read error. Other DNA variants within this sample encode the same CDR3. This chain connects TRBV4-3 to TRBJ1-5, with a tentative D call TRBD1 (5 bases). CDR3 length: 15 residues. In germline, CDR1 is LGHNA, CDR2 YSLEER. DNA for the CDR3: TGCGCTAGCAGCCCCGACCAGGGAGTGGGGCAGCCCCAGCATTTT. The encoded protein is CASSPDQGVGQPQHF.

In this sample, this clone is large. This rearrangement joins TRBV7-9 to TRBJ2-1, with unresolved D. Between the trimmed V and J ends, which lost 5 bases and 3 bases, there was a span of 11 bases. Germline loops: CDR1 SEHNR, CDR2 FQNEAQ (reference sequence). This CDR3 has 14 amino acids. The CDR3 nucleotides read TGTGCCAGCAGCCCCGGACCGAGCTACAATGAGCAGTTCTTC. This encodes CASSPGPSYNEQFF.

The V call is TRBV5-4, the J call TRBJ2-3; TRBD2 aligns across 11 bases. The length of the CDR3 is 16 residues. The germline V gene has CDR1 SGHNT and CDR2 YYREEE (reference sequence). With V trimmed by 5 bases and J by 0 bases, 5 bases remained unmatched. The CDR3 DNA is TGTGCCAGCAGTATAGCGGGGGGGCACAGCACAGATACGCAGTATTTT. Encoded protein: CASSIAGGHSTDTQYF.

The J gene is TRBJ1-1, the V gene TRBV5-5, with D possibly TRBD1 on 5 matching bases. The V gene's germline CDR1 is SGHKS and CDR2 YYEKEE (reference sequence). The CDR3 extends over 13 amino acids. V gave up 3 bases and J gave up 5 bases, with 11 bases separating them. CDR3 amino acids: CASSWQGRTEAFF. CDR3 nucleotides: TGTGCCAGCAGCTGGCAGGGTAGAACTGAAGCTTTCTTT.

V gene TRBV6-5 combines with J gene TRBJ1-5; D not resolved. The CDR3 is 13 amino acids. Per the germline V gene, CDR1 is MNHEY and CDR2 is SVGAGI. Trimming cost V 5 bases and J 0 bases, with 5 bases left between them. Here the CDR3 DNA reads TGTGCCAGCAGTCCTAATAGCAATCAGCCCCAGCATTTT. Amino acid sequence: CASSPNSNQPQHF.

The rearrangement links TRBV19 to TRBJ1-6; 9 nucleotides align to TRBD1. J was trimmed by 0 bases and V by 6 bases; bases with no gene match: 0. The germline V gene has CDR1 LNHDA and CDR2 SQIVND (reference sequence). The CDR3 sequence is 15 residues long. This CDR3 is CASRDRGSYNSPLHF. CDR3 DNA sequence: TGTGCCAGTAGGGACAGGGGCTCCTATAATTCACCCCTCCACTTT.

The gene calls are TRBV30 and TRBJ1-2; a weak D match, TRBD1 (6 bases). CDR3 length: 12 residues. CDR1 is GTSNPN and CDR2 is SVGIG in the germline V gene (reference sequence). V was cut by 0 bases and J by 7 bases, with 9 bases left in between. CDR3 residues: CAWSVGGVGYTF. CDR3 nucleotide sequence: TGTGCCTGGAGTGTAGGGGGGGTTGGCTACACCTTC.

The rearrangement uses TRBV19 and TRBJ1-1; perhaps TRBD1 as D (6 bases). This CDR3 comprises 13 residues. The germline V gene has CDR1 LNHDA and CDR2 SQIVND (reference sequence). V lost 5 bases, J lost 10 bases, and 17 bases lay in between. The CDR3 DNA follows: TGTGCCAGTAGTCCTCGGGGGGGCGTGGGAGCTTTCTTT. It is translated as CASSPRGGVGAFF.

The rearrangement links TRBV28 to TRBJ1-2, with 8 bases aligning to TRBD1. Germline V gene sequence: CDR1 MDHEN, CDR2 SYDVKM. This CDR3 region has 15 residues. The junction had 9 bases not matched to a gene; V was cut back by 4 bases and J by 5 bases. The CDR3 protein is CASSSLQGAGYGYTF. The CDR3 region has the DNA TGTGCCAGCAGTTCTCTCCAGGGGGCCGGGTATGGCTACACCTTC.

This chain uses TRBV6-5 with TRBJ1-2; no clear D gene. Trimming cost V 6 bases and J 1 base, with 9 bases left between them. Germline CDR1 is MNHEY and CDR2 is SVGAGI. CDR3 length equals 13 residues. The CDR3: CASRSLNNYGYTF. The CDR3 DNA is TGTGCCAGCAGATCATTGAATAACTATGGCTACACCTTC.

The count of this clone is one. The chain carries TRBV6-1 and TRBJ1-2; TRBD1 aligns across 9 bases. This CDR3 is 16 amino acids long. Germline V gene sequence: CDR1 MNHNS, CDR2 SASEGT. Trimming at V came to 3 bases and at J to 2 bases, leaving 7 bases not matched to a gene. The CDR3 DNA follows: TGTGCCAGCAGTGATGGACAGGGGACCTTAAACTATGGCTACACCTTC. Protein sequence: CASSDGQGTLNYGYTF.

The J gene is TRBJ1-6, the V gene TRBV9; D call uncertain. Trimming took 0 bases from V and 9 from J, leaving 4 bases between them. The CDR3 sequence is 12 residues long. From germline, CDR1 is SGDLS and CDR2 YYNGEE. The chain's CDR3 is CASSVEGSPLHF. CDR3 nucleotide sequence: TGTGCCAGCAGCGTAGAGGGTTCACCCCTCCACTTT.

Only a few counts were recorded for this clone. CDR3 DNA: TGTGCCACCAGCGGTAGGGACAGGGGGCGCGTCGGTGGCTACACCTTC. Protein product: CATSGRDRGRVGGYTF. The chain couples TRBV15 to TRBJ1-2; 12 bases align to TRBD1. This CDR3 is 16 amino acids long. J gave up 7 bases and V 5 bases, and 11 bases lay outside the gene matches. Germline loops: CDR1 LNHNV, CDR2 YYDKDF (reference sequence). Full variable domain (outside the CDR3, taken from reference TRBV15 and TRBJ1-2): DAMVIQNPRYQVTQFGKPVTLSCSQTLNHNVMYWYQQKSSQAPKLLFHYYDKDFNNEADTPDNFQSRRPNTSFCFLDIRSPGLGDTAMYLCATSGRDRGRVGGYTFGSGTRLTVV.